This entry is about one TCR beta chain. Its antigen is unknown. The data belong to a study of identical twins. This CDR3 has 16 residues. J lost 4 bases, V lost 1 base, and 12 bases had no gene match. Germline V CDR1 and CDR2: DFQATT, SNEGSKA (reference sequence). Findings and limits, study-wide: Fewer insertions were carried by abundant cord blood beta clonotypes, but none was seen in memory repertoires. It was out-of-frame TCR alpha sharing in monozygotic twins that models underestimated.

TCRdb reprocessed the 5' RACE reads with MiXCR, giving one entry per CDR3 protein. The sample holds around 220,000 distinct CDR3 sequences; over 12% are singletons and the top ten take under 9.5%. The chain has TRBV20-1 and TRBJ2-5; 7 nucleotides align to TRBD1. Source material: memory (CD45RO+) T cells sorted from blood. The receptor comes from a woman between 18 and 29 years old in good health. The CDR3 loop reads CSARAHGQGVSETQYF. Here the CDR3 DNA reads TGCAGTGCTAGAGCCCACGGGCAGGGGGTCTCAGAGACCCAGTACTTC.